The entry that follows covers one TCR beta chain sequence. The antigen is not known. This specimen belongs to a study of a mutant IDH1 vaccine in newly diagnosed glioma. As for the study in general: Vaccination started 4-6 weeks after radiotherapy alone, or with temozolomide cycles. Former treatment meant radiotherapy, temozolomide, or both; the majority had gotten both. Study-wide points: More than 80% of patients showed vaccine-induced immune responses across multiple MHC alleles.

The sample's time point: week 11, during vaccination. With topical imiquimod, each dose of the vaccine consisted of 300 ug of mutant IDH1 20-mer peptide. The repertoire was sequenced with immunoSEQ multiplex PCR; TCRdb's copy has only in-frame clones and lacks some. The sample records 50,000 to 65,000 clones, 75% to 95% being singletons. This CDR3 has 13 amino acids. V lost 5 bases to trimming and J lost 4 bases; unmatched junction nucleotides: 4. The germline V gene has CDR1 MNHEY and CDR2 SVGAGI. The TCR originated in a man in his fifties or sixties with glioma. The rearrangement uses TRBV6-5 and TRBJ1-2; the match to TRBD1 covers 7 bases. The sample consisted of PBMCs, taken from a glioma patient whose treatment included an IDH1 peptide vaccine. CDR3 amino acids: CASSQQGSYGYTF. The CDR3, as DNA: TGTGCCAGCAGTCAACAGGGGTCCTATGGCTACACCTTC.